This is a list of T cell receptor beta chains from one sample in a study of cytomegalovirus exposure and HLA in healthy donors. Clones were sequenced by immunoSEQ multiplex PCR, and TCRdb holds only the in-frame ones, with some missing. The sample records fewer than 120,000 clones, under 85% being singletons. The specimen sequenced was PBMCs. The receptor set was obtained from a man aged 25 to 40 in good health and CMV-seropositive. Each CDR3 is given with its conserved first and last residue. The order of the fields is J gene, V gene, CDR3 protein.

j_call: TRBJ2-7; v_call: TRBV7-9; cdr3_aa: CSSSKPGGRGFYEQYF
j_call: TRBJ1-1; v_call: TRBV5-1; cdr3_aa: CASSLALQGAMTEAFF
j_call: TRBJ2-3; v_call: TRBV11-3; cdr3_aa: CATTSGGLAGGQDTQYF
j_call: TRBJ1-5; v_call: TRBV19; cdr3_aa: CASRPDRGLGQPQHF
j_call: TRBJ1-6; v_call: TRBV6-6; cdr3_aa: CASRQRQGAYNSPLHF
j_call: TRBJ1-2; v_call: TRBV11-2; cdr3_aa: CASSRGGADGYTF
j_call: TRBJ1-2; v_call: TRBV6-5; cdr3_aa: CASSSRDRIPYGYTF
j_call: TRBJ1-1; v_call: TRBV6-1; cdr3_aa: CASSARQNTEAFF
j_call: TRBJ1-1; v_call: TRBV30; cdr3_aa: CAWSTRRGPGNTEAFF
j_call: TRBJ2-5; v_call: TRBV29-1; cdr3_aa: CSVGTSGGTQYQETQYF
j_call: TRBJ1-1; v_call: TRBV6-6; cdr3_aa: CASTTPGDRVAAFF
j_call: TRBJ2-3; v_call: TRBV6-1; cdr3_aa: CASSVGGSTDTQYF
j_call: TRBJ2-3; v_call: TRBV19; cdr3_aa: CASTDSNTDTQYF
j_call: TRBJ2-5; v_call: TRBV7-3; cdr3_aa: CASSVGGGAGETQYF
j_call: TRBJ2-2; v_call: TRBV7-6; cdr3_aa: CASSYSQAVPGELFF
j_call: TRBJ1-4; v_call: TRBV27; cdr3_aa: CASSSRDRGEKLFF
j_call: TRBJ1-1; v_call: TRBV10-3; cdr3_aa: CAISEGDDTEAFF
j_call: TRBJ2-7; v_call: TRBV6-1; cdr3_aa: CASWTSGDYEQYF
j_call: TRBJ2-2; v_call: TRBV29-1; cdr3_aa: CSVESRGRFRELFF
j_call: TRBJ2-7; v_call: TRBV19; cdr3_aa: CASAEQGSYEQYF
j_call: TRBJ1-1; v_call: TRBV30; cdr3_aa: CASIWGEGNTEAFF
j_call: TRBJ2-3; v_call: TRBV5-1; cdr3_aa: CASSFLVGGGNTDTQYF
j_call: TRBJ2-3; v_call: TRBV11-2; cdr3_aa: CASSSILAGGLNTQYF
j_call: TRBJ2-2; v_call: TRBV5-1; cdr3_aa: CASSLAGRQGSGELFF
j_call: TRBJ1-4; v_call: TRBV25-1; cdr3_aa: CASSSQGNNEKLFF
j_call: TRBJ2-7; v_call: TRBV23-1; cdr3_aa: CASSQSRGFHSSYEQYF
j_call: TRBJ2-7; v_call: TRBV30; cdr3_aa: CAWSRDSDYEQYF
j_call: TRBJ1-4; v_call: TRBV7-2; cdr3_aa: CASSLRQGAEKLFF
j_call: TRBJ2-3; v_call: TRBV5-6; cdr3_aa: CASSLAGGLTDTQYF
j_call: TRBJ2-3; v_call: TRBV7-3; cdr3_aa: CASSLLAGGTDTQYF
j_call: TRBJ1-4; v_call: TRBV6-5; cdr3_aa: CASSLTRVISEKLFF
j_call: TRBJ1-2; v_call: TRBV29-1; cdr3_aa: CSVPGQGAGGYTF
j_call: TRBJ2-2; v_call: TRBV7-8; cdr3_aa: CASNIIGELFF
j_call: TRBJ2-3; v_call: TRBV11-2; cdr3_aa: CASSLGRGAGTQYF
j_call: TRBJ1-2; v_call: TRBV29-1; cdr3_aa: CSVERGGYGYTF
j_call: TRBJ2-5; v_call: TRBV13; cdr3_aa: CASSFVGIAGVSQETQYF
j_call: TRBJ2-7; v_call: TRBV13; cdr3_aa: CASSILAAINEQYF
j_call: TRBJ1-4; v_call: TRBV11-2; cdr3_aa: CASSLGHSEKLFF
j_call: TRBJ1-1; v_call: TRBV19; cdr3_aa: CASSTRGGLGTEAFF
j_call: TRBJ1-3; v_call: TRBV6-5; cdr3_aa: CASSYSLDRKDTIYF
j_call: TRBJ2-3; v_call: TRBV4-2; cdr3_aa: CASSQAHGTSTDTQYF
j_call: TRBJ2-1; v_call: TRBV9; cdr3_aa: CASSARLAGGHNEQFF
j_call: TRBJ2-4; v_call: TRBV11-2; cdr3_aa: CASSAWTEIAKNIQYF
j_call: TRBJ2-5; v_call: TRBV7-2; cdr3_aa: CASSFLTSIQETQYF
j_call: TRBJ2-3; v_call: TRBV4-2; cdr3_aa: CASSQDPRRVTDTQYF
j_call: TRBJ2-7; v_call: TRBV10-3; cdr3_aa: CATTGGRGDYEQYF
j_call: TRBJ2-3; v_call: TRBV27; cdr3_aa: CASSFGGDYTDTQYF
j_call: TRBJ2-7; v_call: TRBV6-1; cdr3_aa: CASSGQLTSGGAYEQYF
j_call: -; v_call: TRBV14; cdr3_aa: CASSLSGRGPSYEQYF
j_call: TRBJ1-1; v_call: TRBV30; cdr3_aa: CAWSGLRSEAFF